The 17 T cell receptor beta chains presented below share a single source sample, sequenced in a study of T cells in localized non-small cell lung cancer. Clones were sequenced by immunoSEQ multiplex PCR, and TCRdb holds only the in-frame ones, with some missing. The sample records 1,500 or so clones, about 24% being singletons. Sequencing was performed on normal lung tissue next to the tumor, taken before any cancer treatment. These receptors were taken from a man aged 18 to 50 with stage II lung adenocarcinoma.

This clone has more than one count but fewer than ten. The CDR3 coding sequence is TGTGCCAGCAGCGGGACAGTAGCCTACGAGCAGTACTTC. It yields the protein CASSGTVAYEQYF. The rearrangement links TRBV6-8 to TRBJ2-7, with 7 bases that match TRBD1. Trimming cost V 6 bases and J 2 bases; bases outside gene matches: 4. This CDR3 contains 13 residues. The germline gives CDR1 MNHGY, CDR2 SAAAGT.

V gene TRBV19 combines with J gene TRBJ2-7; no clear D gene. CDR1 is LNHDA, CDR2 SQIVND, per germline (reference sequence). The CDR3 is made up of 11 amino acids. Trimming removed 10 bases at V and 0 bases at J, with 7 bases between. This CDR3 is CATRTSYEQYF. CDR3 nucleotides: TGTGCCACTAGGACCTCCTACGAGCAGTACTTC. The variable domain in full, with the rest retrieved from reference TRBV19 and TRBJ2-7, is DGGITQSPKYLFRKEGQNVTLSCEQNLNHDAMYWYRQDPGQGLRLIYYSQIVNDFQKGDIAEGYSVSREKKESFPLTVTSAQKNPTAFYLCATRTSYEQYFGPGTRLTVT.

The chain is built from TRBV9 and TRBJ2-3; TRBD2 might be the D (5 bases). Germline CDR1 SGDLS, CDR2 YYNGEE. V was trimmed by 4 bases and J by 0 bases, leaving 15 bases between them. The CDR3 contains 16 residues. The DNA for the CDR3 is TGTGCCAGCAGCCTGAGAGTCAGCGGCAGCACAGATACGCAGTATTTT. This sequence encodes CASSLRVSGSTDTQYF.

The J gene is TRBJ2-7, the V gene TRBV11-3, with 9 bases lining up with TRBD1. The germline V gene has CDR1 SGHNT and CDR2 YENEEA. Losses at the gene ends were 8 bases for V and 6 bases for J; bases not matched to a gene: 23. This CDR3 is built from 18 residues. For the CDR3, the DNA is TGTGCCAGCCACGCAGGGAAGCCCCCGGGGACAGGGAGGAGCGAGCAGTACTTC. Translating it yields CASHAGKPPGTGRSEQYF.

The chain combines TRBV28 with TRBJ2-6; D may correspond to TRBD1 or TRBD2 (5 bases each). The CDR3 length is 17 residues. The V and J ends lost 2 bases and 4 bases respectively, with 15 bases between them. Germline V gene lookup returns CDR1 MDHEN and CDR2 SYDVKM. The CDR3 nucleotides are TGTGCCAGCAGTTTACCGGGTGCAGGGACCGGGGCCAACGTCCTGACTTTC. Translated: CASSLPGAGTGANVLTF.

The gene calls are TRBV19 and TRBJ2-1; 11 bases line up with TRBD2. V lost 6 bases to trimming and J lost 8 bases; unmatched junction nucleotides: 6. The germline gives CDR1 LNHDA, CDR2 SQIVND (reference sequence). This CDR3 region has 14 residues. CDR3 in amino acids: CASRKTSGVYEQFF. The CDR3 nucleotides read TGTGCCAGTAGGAAGACTAGCGGGGTCTATGAGCAGTTCTTC. Full variable domain (remainder filled in from reference TRBV19 and TRBJ2-1): DGGITQSPKYLFRKEGQNVTLSCEQNLNHDAMYWYRQDPGQGLRLIYYSQIVNDFQKGDIAEGYSVSREKKESFPLTVTSAQKNPTAFYLCASRKTSGVYEQFFGPGTRLTVL.

The V gene is TRBV28, the J gene TRBJ2-3; 9 bases match TRBD1. The CDR3 spans 14 residues. The V segment lost 5 bases and the J segment 6 bases; nucleotides outside the gene matches: 6. The V gene's germline CDR1 is MDHEN and CDR2 SYDVKM. CDR3 residues: CASSMDRGDDTQYF. In DNA, the CDR3 is TGTGCCAGCAGTATGGACAGGGGAGACGATACGCAGTATTTT.

This clone was observed a handful of times. V usage is TRBV11-3 and J usage is TRBJ1-5; no clear D gene. Trimming took 0 bases from V and 6 from J, leaving 15 bases between them. In germline, CDR1 is SGHNT, CDR2 YENEEA. The CDR3 is 16 amino acids. CDR3 in amino acids: CASSLDSGREGQPQHF. CDR3 bases: TGTGCCAGCAGCTTAGATTCGGGGAGGGAAGGTCAGCCCCAGCATTTT.

The rearrangement joins TRBV28 to TRBJ2-7, with TRBD1 identical over 7 bases. CDR3 size: 14 residues. The V and J ends lost 4 bases and 2 bases, in that order; junction bases with no gene match: 5. CDR1 MDHEN and CDR2 SYDVKM come from the germline V gene. The DNA for the CDR3 is TGTGCCAGCAGTTCCCTGACAGGGACCTACGAGCAGTACTTC. This encodes CASSSLTGTYEQYF. Looking up the rest from reference TRBV28 and TRBJ2-7 gives the full variable domain: DVKVTQSSRYLVKRTGEKVFLECVQDMDHENMFWYRQDPGLGLRLIYFSYDVKMKEKGDIPEGYSVSREKKERFSLILESASTNQTSMYLCASSSLTGTYEQYFGPGTRLTVT.

This clone is large by share. V is TRBV11-3 and J is TRBJ2-3, with 7 nucleotides matching TRBD2. Germline-derived CDR1 and CDR2 are SGHNT and YENEEA. V gave up 1 base and J gave up 4 bases; unmatched junction bases: 5. The CDR3 is 15 residues long. CDR3 DNA sequence: TGTGCCAGCAGCTTAGGGGCTACTAGCGCAGATACGCAGTATTTT. This translates into CASSLGATSADTQYF.

The chain recombines TRBV14 with TRBJ1-6; 7 bases align to TRBD1. The germline gives CDR1 SGHDN, CDR2 FVKESK. The CDR3 contains 14 residues. V was pared by 5 bases and J by 9 bases, with 7 bases of the junction left unmatched. The CDR3 loop is CASSAGTETSPLHF. As DNA, the CDR3 is TGTGCCAGCAGCGCCGGGACAGAGACTTCACCCCTCCACTTT. Variable domain in full (rest from reference TRBV14 and TRBJ1-6): EAGVTQFPSHSVIEKGQTVTLRCDPISGHDNLYWYRRVMGKEIKFLLHFVKESKQDESGMPNNRFLAERTGGTYSTLKVQPAELEDSGVYFCASSAGTETSPLHFGNGTRLTVT.

The rearrangement uses TRBV30 and TRBJ1-6, with 8 bases that match TRBD1. Germline-derived CDR1 and CDR2 are GTSNPN and SVGIG (reference sequence). The J segment lost 8 bases and the V segment lost 2 bases, leaving 8 bases of the junction unmatched. The CDR3 contains 15 residues. The CDR3 spells CAWSPTNRGYSPLHF. CDR3 in DNA: TGTGCCTGGAGTCCCACGAACAGGGGGTATTCACCCCTCCACTTT.

The V call is TRBV23-1, the J call TRBJ1-1; D is unclear. Being an ORF, TRBV23-1 has a function that is uncertain. Trimming took 6 bases from V and 7 from J, leaving 15 bases between them. This CDR3 region has 13 residues. CDR3 loop: CASSQDSGGEAFF. The CDR3, as DNA: TGCGCCAGCAGCCAAGATTCAGGTGGTGAAGCTTTCTTT.

This clone was seen a few times. V and J are TRBV9 and TRBJ2-1; D is unclear. The CDR3 sequence is 13 residues long. The V gene lost 4 bases and the J gene lost 5 bases, with 10 bases spanning the gap. Germline V lookup: CDR1 SGDLS, CDR2 YYNGEE. CDR3 region: CASSIGPDNEQFF. CDR3 bases: TGTGCCAGCAGCATCGGACCGGACAATGAGCAGTTCTTC.

CDR3 amino acids: CASSPNAGSNTEAFF. The CDR3 DNA is TGCGCCAGCAGCCCGAACGCGGGGAGCAACACTGAAGCTTTCTTT. V gene TRBV5-1 combines with J gene TRBJ1-1, with D unclear. Looked up from germline, CDR1 is SGHRS and CDR2 is YFSETQ. The CDR3 covers 15 residues. Trimming shortened V by 4 bases and J by 2 bases, and 15 bases separated the two germline ends.

A remark on this clone: A read error may produce the germline difference seen at one junction end. The CDR3 is CASSLDRTGGYGYTF. The DNA of the CDR3 is TGTGCCAGCAGCTTAGATCGGACAGGGGGCTATGGCTACACCTTC. J is TRBJ1-2 and V is TRBV15, with 10 bases identical to TRBD1. Germline loops: CDR1 LNHNV, CDR2 YYDKDF (reference sequence). This CDR3 spans 15 amino acids.

The rearrangement links TRBV6-8 to TRBJ2-3; 9 nucleotides match TRBD2. The CDR3 spans 14 residues. J gave up 3 bases and V 8 bases, and 6 bases lay outside the gene matches. The germline V gene has CDR1 MNHGY and CDR2 SAAAGT. In nucleotides, the CDR3 is TGTGCCAGCCGAGGGGCGGGGGGGACAGATACGCAGTATTTT. Amino acids: CASRGAGGTDTQYF.